This T cell receptor (beta chain) was sequenced during a study of cytomegalovirus exposure and HLA in healthy donors. This CDR3 contains 13 residues. V lost 5 bases and J lost 2, with 10 bases in between. CDR1 SGHDT and CDR2 YYEEEE come from the germline V gene. Both 60 Vbeta primers and 13 Jbeta primers went into the PCR. Sequencing used immunoSEQ multiplex PCR; TCRdb keeps in-frame clones, though not all of them. Seen here are tens of thousands of clones, roughly 66% observed once, and the top ten hold roughly 2.2%. This chain links TRBV5-6 with TRBJ1-2; D is possibly TRBD1 (6 bases). Sequenced: PBMCs. The origin of this receptor is a man aged 25 to 40 in good health and CMV-seronegative. CDR3 in amino acids: CASRGDRNYGYTF. CDR3 bases: TGTGCCAGCAGGGGCGACAGGAACTATGGCTACACCTTC.